This T cell receptor (beta chain) was sequenced during a study of cytomegalovirus exposure and HLA in healthy donors. Remarks on this clone: Its target is not known.

Regarding the study as a whole: CMV antigen specificity of a few CMV-associated chains was confirmed in vitro.

PCR employed 60 Vbeta and 13 Jbeta primers. The method was immunoSEQ multiplex PCR; TCRdb's version includes in-frame clones alone and lacks a portion of them. Among about 80,000 clones listed, roughly 65% were seen once. The CDR3 has 14 residues. Germline V lookup: CDR1 MGHDK, CDR2 SYGVNS. V was pared by 4 bases and J by 8 bases, with 17 bases between. J is TRBJ1-2 and V is TRBV25-1; D uncertain. The sample taken for sequencing was PBMCs. This sequence originates from a male donor in good health and CMV-seropositive. The CDR3 nucleotides are TGTGCCAGCAGTGCGCACCCCCCTAAAGAAGGCTACACCTTC. It is translated as CASSAHPPKEGYTF.